The 28 T cell receptor beta chains below come from one sample, sequenced in a study of blood T cell repertoires in COVID-19. The protocol was immunoSEQ multiplex PCR, while the TCRdb copy is restricted to in-frame clones and leaves out a portion. The sample has about 95,000 clones, around 90% seen once. What was sequenced was peripheral blood. The receptors shown here come from a woman between 65 and 79 years old with acute or convalescent COVID-19.

The chain joins TRBV28 to TRBJ2-2, with 7 bases fitting TRBD1. CDR3 length: 14 amino acids. Germline V CDR1 and CDR2: MDHEN, SYDVKM. The V segment lost 1 base and the J segment 10 bases; nucleotides outside the gene matches: 6. The CDR3 loop is CASSLLYGTVELFF. CDR3 nucleotides: TGTGCCAGCAGTTTATTGTACGGGACAGTGGAGCTGTTTTTT.

This chain joins TRBV18 and TRBJ1-5; perhaps TRBD1 as D (5 bases). This CDR3 comprises 15 residues. In germline, CDR1 is KGHSH, CDR2 LQKENI. Between the trimmed V and J ends, which lost 2 bases and 7 bases, there was a span of 15 bases. CDR3 DNA sequence: TGTGCCAGCTCACCAATGTCAGGGCCTGAACAGCCCCAGCATTTT. It codes for CASSPMSGPEQPQHF.

The rearrangement joins TRBV5-1 to TRBJ2-6, with TRBD1 as a possible D gene (6 bases). Germline CDR1 SGHRS, CDR2 YFSETQ. The CDR3 has 16 residues. V lost 4 bases, J lost 0 bases, and 11 bases lay in between. CDR3 nucleotide sequence: TGCGCCAGCAGCGAAAGACAGGTCTCTGGGGCCAACGTCCTGACTTTC. Translated: CASSERQVSGANVLTF.

The rearrangement links TRBV5-1 to TRBJ1-5; 10 bases map to TRBD1. V trimming: 0 bases; J trimming: 2 bases; junction bases outside the gene matches: 2. CDR1 and CDR2 (germline): SGHRS, YFSETQ. The CDR3 contains 16 residues. CDR3 protein: CASSLAGTGGNQPQHF. The CDR3 coding sequence is TGCGCCAGCAGCTTGGCCGGGACAGGGGGCAATCAGCCCCAGCATTTT. Supplemented by reference TRBV5-1 and TRBJ1-5, the full variable domain reads KAGVTQTPRYLIKTRGQQVTLSCSPISGHRSVSWYQQTPGQGLQFLFEYFSETQRNKGNFPGRFSGRQFSNSRSEMNVSTLELGDSALYLCASSLAGTGGNQPQHFGDGTRLSIL.

The chain recombines TRBV4-1 with TRBJ1-2; no clear D gene. The germline V gene encodes CDR1 MGHRA and CDR2 YSYEKL. The CDR3 covers 13 residues. Trimming took 4 bases from V and 4 from J, leaving 10 bases between them. DNA for the CDR3: TGCGCCAGCAGCCTAGTCGGGTCCTATGGCTACACCTTC. Amino acid sequence: CASSLVGSYGYTF.

This chain connects TRBV4-1 to TRBJ2-2, with TRBD2 matching 12 bases. Germline trimming cut 1 base from V and 9 bases from J; bases unmatched to any gene: 9. CDR3 length equals 17 residues. Germline CDR1 is MGHRA and CDR2 is YSYEKL. CDR3 DNA: TGCGCCAGCAGCCAAGGTCTAGCGGGGGGGCGCGGCTGGGAGCTGTTTTTT. It encodes CASSQGLAGGRGWELFF.

The rearrangement joins TRBV3-1 (or the pseudogene TRBV3-2) to TRBJ2-7; 11 bases are shared with TRBD2. This CDR3 is 15 amino acids long. Per the germline V gene, CDR1 is LGHDT and CDR2 is YNNKEL (reference sequence). V lost 3 bases, J lost 3 bases, and 4 bases stayed unmatched. CDR3: CASSHRGLAVYEQYF. The CDR3 DNA reads TGTGCCAGCAGCCACAGGGGACTAGCGGTCTACGAGCAGTACTTC.

The chain combines TRBV5-5 with TRBJ1-1; D not resolved. This CDR3 spans 14 amino acids. Germline CDR1 SGHKS, CDR2 YYEKEE (reference sequence). V gave up 3 bases and J gave up 7 bases, with 16 bases separating them. The CDR3, as DNA: TGTGCCAGCAGCTCGTGGTCCGGGGAGGGTGAAGCTTTCTTT. As protein: CASSSWSGEGEAFF.

The chain joins TRBV7-8 to TRBJ2-1, with a tentative D call TRBD2 (6 bases). CDR1 is SGHVS and CDR2 is FQNEAQ in the germline V gene. This CDR3 comprises 16 residues. V was clipped by 6 bases and J by 3 bases, with 18 bases between them. The CDR3 region is CASSFMGLRNYNEQFF. The CDR3 DNA follows: TGTGCCAGCAGTTTCATGGGACTGCGAAACTACAATGAGCAGTTCTTC.

The chain combines TRBV5-5 with TRBJ2-1; 12 positions agree with TRBD1. The J segment lost 7 bases and the V segment lost 4 bases, leaving 3 bases of the junction unmatched. Per germline, CDR1 SGHKS and CDR2 YYEKEE (reference sequence). This CDR3 has 14 amino acids. The CDR3 protein is CASSPGQGANEQFF. In DNA, the CDR3 is TGTGCCAGCAGCCCGGGACAGGGGGCAAATGAGCAGTTCTTC.

V and J are TRBV15 and TRBJ2-5; 7 nucleotides align to TRBD2. The germline CDR1 and CDR2 sequences are LNHNV and YYDKDF (reference sequence). The CDR3 spans 15 residues. The J segment lost 4 bases and the V segment lost 3 bases, leaving 8 bases of the junction unmatched. This CDR3 is CATSRDPSGRETQYF. The CDR3 DNA is TGTGCCACCAGCAGGGACCCTAGCGGAAGAGAGACCCAGTACTTC.

The genes are TRBV5-4 and TRBJ2-7, with TRBD2 matching over 7 bases. The CDR3 loop spans 15 amino acids. Unmatched junction bases numbered 5, after V lost 0 bases and J lost 2 bases. Germline V gene lookup returns CDR1 SGHNT and CDR2 YYREEE (reference sequence). The CDR3 DNA sequence: TGTGCCAGCAGCTTGGAGGCGGGAGTCCCCTACGAGCAGTACTTC. Amino acids: CASSLEAGVPYEQYF. Using reference TRBV5-4 and TRBJ2-7 for the parts outside the CDR3, the full variable domain is ETGVTQSPTHLIKTRGQQVTLRCSSQSGHNTVSWYQQALGQGPQFIFQYYREEENGRGNFPPRFSGLQFPNYSSELNVNALELDDSALYLCASSLEAGVPYEQYFGPGTRLTVT.

Comment on this clone: Other nucleotide sequences from this sample produce the same CDR3. CDR3 nucleotides: TGTGCCAGCAGTTACTCGGGACAGGGGGCGGAAGCTTTCTTT. This encodes CASSYSGQGAEAFF. The chain has TRBV6-5 and TRBJ1-1, with 12 bases matching TRBD1. V lost 0 bases, J lost 8 bases, and 1 base stayed unmatched. CDR1 and CDR2 (germline): MNHEY, SVGAGI. The CDR3 has 14 residues.

The chain combines TRBV28 with TRBJ2-7; 10 bases agree with TRBD2. The CDR3 is 14 amino acids. V was pared by 5 bases and J by 5 bases, with 6 bases of the junction left unmatched. Germline V gene sequence: CDR1 MDHEN, CDR2 SYDVKM. The CDR3 DNA reads as TGTGCCAGCAGTCGTAGCGGGGGGACTCACGAGCAGTACGTC. Amino acids: CASSRSGGTHEQYV.

This chain joins TRBV3-1 (or the pseudogene TRBV3-2) and TRBJ1-6, with 7 positions matching TRBD1. The germline V gene has CDR1 LGHDT and CDR2 YNNKEL (reference sequence). The CDR3 runs 18 residues. Trimming cost V 1 base and J 7 bases; bases outside gene matches: 13. The CDR3 is CASSQGGAVQGRNSPLHF. Written as DNA, the CDR3 is TGTGCCAGCAGCCAAGGAGGGGCCGTACAGGGGAGGAATTCACCCCTCCACTTT.

The rearrangement uses TRBV28 and TRBJ1-5; the match to TRBD1 covers 8 bases. The CDR3 spans 14 residues. From germline, CDR1 is MDHEN and CDR2 SYDVKM. V lost 8 bases, J lost 6 bases, and 9 bases stayed unmatched. The CDR3 sequence is CASRTGTGIQPQHF. The CDR3 DNA sequence: TGTGCCAGCCGGACAGGGACGGGTATTCAGCCCCAGCATTTT. Looking up the rest from reference TRBV28 and TRBJ1-5 gives the full variable domain: DVKVTQSSRYLVKRTGEKVFLECVQDMDHENMFWYRQDPGLGLRLIYFSYDVKMKEKGDIPEGYSVSREKKERFSLILESASTNQTSMYLCASRTGTGIQPQHFGDGTRLSIL.

This rearrangement joins TRBV6-2 or TRBV6-3 to TRBJ1-5, with D possibly TRBD1 on 5 matching bases. With 5 bases removed from V and 7 bases from J, the gap between germline ends came to 15 bases. Looked up from germline, CDR1 is MNHEY and CDR2 is SVGEGT. The CDR3 length is 14 residues. In nucleotides, the CDR3 is TGTGCCAGCAGTCGCTTGGGGGGAAGGCAGCCCCAGCATTTT. This encodes CASSRLGGRQPQHF.

The J gene is TRBJ2-3, the V gene TRBV5-1; TRBD1 agrees at 7 bases. Germline CDR1 reads SGHRS; CDR2 reads YFSETQ. Germline trimming cut 1 base from V and 10 bases from J; bases unmatched to any gene: 6. The CDR3 is 13 amino acids. The CDR3 region has the DNA TGCGCCAGCAGCTTGACCTCACAGGGGCCGCAGTATTTT. Translation: CASSLTSQGPQYF.

This clone was seen once. The rearrangement uses TRBV27 and TRBJ2-1; TRBD2 aligns across 8 bases. The CDR3 runs to 12 residues. Losses at the gene ends were 2 bases for V and 16 bases for J; bases not matched to a gene: 7. CDR1 and CDR2 (germline): MNHEY, SMNVEV (reference sequence). In DNA form, the CDR3 reads TGTGCCAGCAGTTTAATCGGCGGGGGGCTCTTCTTC. As protein: CASSLIGGGLFF.

This clone was counted once. The chain employs TRBV6-6 and TRBJ1-3, with TRBD1 matching over 8 bases. This CDR3 comprises 16 residues. CDR1 MNHNY and CDR2 SVGAGI come from the germline V gene (reference sequence). With 5 bases clipped from V and 3 bases from J, the junction kept 9 bases outside the gene matches. CDR3 in amino acids: CASSPGGTGFGNTIYF. The CDR3 bases are TGTGCCAGCAGTCCAGGGGGGACAGGCTTTGGAAACACCATATATTTT.

This chain connects TRBV7-6 to TRBJ2-1; D remains ambiguous. The CDR3 contains 15 residues. In germline, CDR1 is SGHVS, CDR2 FNYEAQ. V shed 3 bases and J shed 1 base, with 10 bases lying between them. CDR3 nucleotides: TGTGCCAGCAGCTTTGGAGACGGATCCTACAATGAGCAGTTCTTC. Protein product: CASSFGDGSYNEQFF.

This chain links TRBV27 with TRBJ1-5, with D unresolved. Trimming took off 3 bases at V and 0 bases at J, with 9 bases between the two ends. Germline lookup yields CDR1 MNHEY and CDR2 SMNVEV (reference sequence). CDR3 size: 15 residues. This CDR3 is CASSFERYSNQPQHF. The CDR3 DNA follows: TGTGCCAGCAGTTTTGAGAGATATAGCAATCAGCCCCAGCATTTT.

The chain carries TRBV4-2 and TRBJ1-3, with TRBD1 matching over 9 bases. Germline CDR1 and CDR2: LGHNA and YNFKEQ. Trimming cost V 3 bases and J 6 bases; bases outside gene matches: 3. CDR3 size: 14 residues. CDR3 in DNA: TGTGCCAGCAGCCAGACACAGGGGGCAAACACCATATATTTT. Protein product: CASSQTQGANTIYF.

V usage is TRBV10-2 and J usage is TRBJ1-4; D gene uncertain. The V and J ends lost 7 bases and 8 bases respectively, with 11 bases between them. The CDR3 length is 12 residues. Per germline, CDR1 WSHSY and CDR2 SAAADI. The CDR3 bases are TGCGCCAGCAAACAGTTTGGCGAAAAACTGTTTTTT. The encoded protein is CASKQFGEKLFF.

The chain couples TRBV5-6 to TRBJ2-3; D perhaps matches TRBD2 (5 bases). The germline gives CDR1 SGHDT, CDR2 YYEEEE. V lost 3 bases, J lost 2 bases, and 13 bases lay in between. The CDR3 sequence is 15 residues long. CDR3 DNA sequence: TGTGCCAGCAGCTCCCTAGACGGGATCACAGATACGCAGTATTTT. Protein product: CASSSLDGITDTQYF.

This clone was observed a single time. This chain joins TRBV3-1 (or the pseudogene TRBV3-2) and TRBJ1-2; no clear D gene. The germline V and J ends were trimmed by 1 base and 2 bases, with 8 bases remaining between them. The CDR3 covers 14 residues. CDR1 and CDR2 from the germline V gene are LGHDT and YNNKEL (reference sequence). The CDR3 here is CASSQAHTNYGYTF. CDR3 in DNA: TGTGCCAGCAGCCAAGCCCACACCAACTATGGCTACACCTTC.

This chain joins TRBV6-7 and TRBJ1-5; 7 positions match TRBD1. TRBV6-7 is flagged as an ORF with uncertain function. The CDR3 totals 14 residues. V lost 6 bases to trimming and J lost 5 bases; unmatched junction nucleotides: 7. CDR3 in amino acids: CASRSGGWDQPQHF. CDR3 in DNA: TGTGCCAGCAGGTCAGGGGGGTGGGATCAGCCCCAGCATTTT.

This chain uses TRBV5-5 with TRBJ2-7; 9 bases are a match to TRBD1. V gave up 7 bases and J gave up 5 bases; unmatched junction bases: 16. The V gene's germline CDR1 is SGHKS and CDR2 YYEKEE (reference sequence). The CDR3 loop spans 16 amino acids. In nucleotides, the CDR3 is TGTGCCAGCCAGATTACCCAGCTCACAGGGGGCCACGAGCAGTACGTC. It codes for CASQITQLTGGHEQYV.